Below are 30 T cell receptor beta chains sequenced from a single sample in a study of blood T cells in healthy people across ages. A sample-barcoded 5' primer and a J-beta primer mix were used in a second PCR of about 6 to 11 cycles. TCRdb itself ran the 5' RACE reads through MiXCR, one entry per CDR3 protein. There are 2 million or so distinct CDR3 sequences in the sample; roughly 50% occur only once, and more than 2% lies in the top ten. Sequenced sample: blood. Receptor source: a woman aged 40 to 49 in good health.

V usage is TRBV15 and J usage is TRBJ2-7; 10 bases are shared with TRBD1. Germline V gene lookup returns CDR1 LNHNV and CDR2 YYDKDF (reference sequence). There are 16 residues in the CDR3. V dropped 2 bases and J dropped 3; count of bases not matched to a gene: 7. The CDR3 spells CATSRSDRGGYYEQYF. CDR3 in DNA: TGTGCCACCAGCAGATCGGACAGGGGGGGATACTACGAGCAGTACTTC.

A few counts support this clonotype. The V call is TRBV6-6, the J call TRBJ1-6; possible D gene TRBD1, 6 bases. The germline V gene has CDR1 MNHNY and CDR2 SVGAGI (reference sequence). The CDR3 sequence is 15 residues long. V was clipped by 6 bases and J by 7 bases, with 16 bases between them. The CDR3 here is CASRVGQRDNSPLHF. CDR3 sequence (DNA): TGTGCCAGCAGAGTCGGACAGAGAGACAATTCACCCCTCCACTTT.

The CDR3 coding sequence is TGTGCCAGCAGCTCTAAGGACAGGGTTGATGGCTACACCTTC. Protein: CASSSKDRVDGYTF. J is TRBJ1-2 and V is TRBV7-9, with 8 bases identical to TRBD1. The junction had 7 bases not matched to a gene; V was cut back by 4 bases and J by 6 bases. There are 14 residues in the CDR3. The germline CDR1 and CDR2 sequences are SEHNR and FQNEAQ (reference sequence).

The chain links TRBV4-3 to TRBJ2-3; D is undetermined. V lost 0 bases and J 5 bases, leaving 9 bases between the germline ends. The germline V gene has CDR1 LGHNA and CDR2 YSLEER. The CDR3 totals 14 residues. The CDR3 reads CASSQELLKDTQYF. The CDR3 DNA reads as TGCGCCAGCAGCCAAGAGCTGCTCAAAGATACGCAGTATTTT.

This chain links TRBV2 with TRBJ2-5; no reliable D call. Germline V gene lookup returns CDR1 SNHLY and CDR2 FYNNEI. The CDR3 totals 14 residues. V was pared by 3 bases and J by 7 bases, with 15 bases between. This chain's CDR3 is CASSDVSVSVTQYF. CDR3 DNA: TGTGCCAGCAGTGACGTGAGCGTCTCTGTGACCCAGTACTTC.

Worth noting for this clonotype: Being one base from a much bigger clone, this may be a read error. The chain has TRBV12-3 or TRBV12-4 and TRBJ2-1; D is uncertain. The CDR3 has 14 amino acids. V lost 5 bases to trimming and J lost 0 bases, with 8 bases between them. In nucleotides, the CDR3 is TGTGCCAGCAGTGCTACGAGCTCCTACAATGAGCAGTTCTTC. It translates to CASSATSSYNEQFF.

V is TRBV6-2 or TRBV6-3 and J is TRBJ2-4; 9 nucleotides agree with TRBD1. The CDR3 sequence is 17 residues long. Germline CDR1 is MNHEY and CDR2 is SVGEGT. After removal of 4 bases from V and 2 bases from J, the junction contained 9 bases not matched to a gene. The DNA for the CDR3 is TGTGCCAGCAGTTCTATAGGACAGGGGATGACCAAAAACATTCAGTACTTC. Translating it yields CASSSIGQGMTKNIQYF.

The chain's CDR3 is CASSLTGLEAFF. In DNA, the CDR3 is TGTGCCAGCAGCTTGACAGGACTTGAAGCTTTCTTT. The chain has TRBV7-2 and TRBJ1-1; maybe TRBD1 (6 bases). Trimming removed 3 bases from V and 7 bases from J, with 9 bases in between. The CDR3 has 12 residues. From germline, CDR1 is SGHTA and CDR2 FQGNSA.

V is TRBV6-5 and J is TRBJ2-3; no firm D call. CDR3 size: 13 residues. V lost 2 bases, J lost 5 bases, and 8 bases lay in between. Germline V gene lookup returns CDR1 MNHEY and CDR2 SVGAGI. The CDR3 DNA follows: TGTGCCAGCAGTTACAGGGTATTAGATACGCAGTATTTT. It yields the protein CASSYRVLDTQYF.

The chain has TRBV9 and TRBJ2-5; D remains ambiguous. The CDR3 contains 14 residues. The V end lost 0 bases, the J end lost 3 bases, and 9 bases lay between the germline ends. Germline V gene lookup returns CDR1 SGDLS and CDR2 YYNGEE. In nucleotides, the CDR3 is TGTGCCAGCAGCGTAGATTTGGGGAAAGAGACCCAGTACTTC. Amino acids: CASSVDLGKETQYF.

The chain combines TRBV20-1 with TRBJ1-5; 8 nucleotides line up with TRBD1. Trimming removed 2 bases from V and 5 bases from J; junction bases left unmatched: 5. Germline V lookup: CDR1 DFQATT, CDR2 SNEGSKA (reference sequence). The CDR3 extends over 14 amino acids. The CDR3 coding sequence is TGCAGTGCTAGACGTACAGGGGGTTATCAGCCCCAGCATTTT. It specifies CSARRTGGYQPQHF.

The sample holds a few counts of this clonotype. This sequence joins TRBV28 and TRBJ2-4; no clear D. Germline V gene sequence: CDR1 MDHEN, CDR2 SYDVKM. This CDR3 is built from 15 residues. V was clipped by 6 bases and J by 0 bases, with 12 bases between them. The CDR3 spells CASRQPNLAKNIQYF. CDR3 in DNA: TGTGCCAGCAGACAACCAAATTTAGCCAAAAACATTCAGTACTTC.

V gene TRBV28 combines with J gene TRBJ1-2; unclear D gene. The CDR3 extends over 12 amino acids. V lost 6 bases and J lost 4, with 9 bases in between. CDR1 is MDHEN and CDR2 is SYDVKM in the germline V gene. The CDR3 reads CASSQKSYGYTF. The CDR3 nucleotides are TGTGCCAGCAGCCAAAAAAGCTATGGCTACACCTTC.

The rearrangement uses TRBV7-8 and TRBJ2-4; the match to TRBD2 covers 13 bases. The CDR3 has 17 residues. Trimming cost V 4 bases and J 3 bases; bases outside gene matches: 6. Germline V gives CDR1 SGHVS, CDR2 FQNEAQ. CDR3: CASSSGTSGVYKNIQYF. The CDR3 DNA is TGTGCCAGCAGCTCCGGGACTAGCGGGGTTTACAAAAACATTCAGTACTTC. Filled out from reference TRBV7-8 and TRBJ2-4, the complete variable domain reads GAGVSQSPRYKVAKRGQDVALRCDPISGHVSLFWYQQALGQGPEFLTYFQNEAQLDKSGLPSDRFFAERPEGSVSTLKIQRTQQEDSAVYLCASSSGTSGVYKNIQYFGAGTRLSVL.

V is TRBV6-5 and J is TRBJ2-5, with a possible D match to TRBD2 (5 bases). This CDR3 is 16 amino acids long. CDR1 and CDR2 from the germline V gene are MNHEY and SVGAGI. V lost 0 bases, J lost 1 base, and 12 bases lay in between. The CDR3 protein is CASSYSRVTSQETQYF. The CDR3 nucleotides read TGTGCCAGCAGTTACTCGAGGGTTACTTCCCAAGAGACCCAGTACTTC.

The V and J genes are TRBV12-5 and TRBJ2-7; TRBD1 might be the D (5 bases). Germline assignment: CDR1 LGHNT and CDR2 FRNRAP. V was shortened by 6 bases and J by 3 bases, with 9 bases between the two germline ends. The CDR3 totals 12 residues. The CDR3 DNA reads TGTGCTAGTGGACAGGAGTACTACGAGCAGTACTTC. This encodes CASGQEYYEQYF. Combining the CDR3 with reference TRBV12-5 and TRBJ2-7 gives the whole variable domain DARVTQTPRHKVTEMGQEVTMRCQPILGHNTVFWYRQTMMQGLELLAYFRNRAPLDDSGMPKDRFSAEMPDATLATLKIQPSEPRDSAVYFCASGQEYYEQYFGPGTRLTVT.

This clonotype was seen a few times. The CDR3 here is CSAVALSPTYEQYF. In DNA form, the CDR3 reads TGCAGCGCCGTCGCCCTGTCCCCAACCTACGAGCAGTACTTC. V usage is TRBV29-1 and J usage is TRBJ2-7; D is ambiguous. The CDR3 runs to 14 residues. Deletions cut 7 bases from V and 2 bases from J, with 18 bases between. Germline CDR1 reads SQVTM; CDR2 reads ANQGSEA.

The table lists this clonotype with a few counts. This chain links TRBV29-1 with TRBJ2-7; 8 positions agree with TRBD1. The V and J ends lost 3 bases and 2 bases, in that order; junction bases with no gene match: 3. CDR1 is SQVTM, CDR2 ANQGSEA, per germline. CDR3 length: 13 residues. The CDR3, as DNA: TGCAGCGTTGATCAGGGGGCCGCCTACGAGCAGTACTTC. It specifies CSVDQGAAYEQYF.

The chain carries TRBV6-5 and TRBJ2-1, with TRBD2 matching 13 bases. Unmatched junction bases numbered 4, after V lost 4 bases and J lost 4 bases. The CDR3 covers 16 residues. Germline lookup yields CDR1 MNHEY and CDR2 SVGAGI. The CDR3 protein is CASSSGGLAGYNEQFF. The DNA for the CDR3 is TGTGCCAGCAGTTCCGGGGGACTAGCGGGGTACAATGAGCAGTTCTTC.

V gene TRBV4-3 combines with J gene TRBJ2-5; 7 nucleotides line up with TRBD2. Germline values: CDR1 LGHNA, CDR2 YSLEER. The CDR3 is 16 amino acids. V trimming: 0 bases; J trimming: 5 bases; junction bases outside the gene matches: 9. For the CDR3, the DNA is TGCGCCAGCAGCCAAGATTGGGGGGGACGGTGGGAGACCCAGTACTTC. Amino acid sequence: CASSQDWGGRWETQYF.

CDR3 amino acids: CASSQDRQGGNQPQHF. The CDR3 coding sequence is TGTGCCAGCAGCCAAGACCGGCAGGGTGGAAATCAGCCCCAGCATTTT. This chain joins TRBV3-1 and TRBJ1-5, with D tentatively TRBD1 (5 bases). V was trimmed by 0 bases and J by 4 bases, leaving 13 bases between them. In germline, CDR1 is LGHDT, CDR2 YNNKEL (reference sequence). The CDR3 contains 16 residues.

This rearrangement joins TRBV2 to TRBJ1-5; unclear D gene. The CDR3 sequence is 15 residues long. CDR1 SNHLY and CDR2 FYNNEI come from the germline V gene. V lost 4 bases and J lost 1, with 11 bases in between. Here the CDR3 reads CASSGRVSSNQPQHF. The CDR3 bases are TGTGCCAGCAGTGGGAGGGTTTCGAGCAATCAGCCCCAGCATTTT.

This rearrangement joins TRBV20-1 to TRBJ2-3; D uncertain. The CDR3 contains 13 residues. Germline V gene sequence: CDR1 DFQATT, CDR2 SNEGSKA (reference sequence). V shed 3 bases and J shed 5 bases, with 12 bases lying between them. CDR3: CSASRARRDTQYF. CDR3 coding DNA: TGCAGTGCTAGCAGAGCGAGGAGAGATACGCAGTATTTT.

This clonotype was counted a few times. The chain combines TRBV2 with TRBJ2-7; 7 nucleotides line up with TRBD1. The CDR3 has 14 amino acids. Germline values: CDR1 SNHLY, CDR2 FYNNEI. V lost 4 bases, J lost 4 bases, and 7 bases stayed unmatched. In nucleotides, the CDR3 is TGTGCCAGCAGTGTGGGGACAGTTACTTACGAGCAGTACTTC. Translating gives CASSVGTVTYEQYF.

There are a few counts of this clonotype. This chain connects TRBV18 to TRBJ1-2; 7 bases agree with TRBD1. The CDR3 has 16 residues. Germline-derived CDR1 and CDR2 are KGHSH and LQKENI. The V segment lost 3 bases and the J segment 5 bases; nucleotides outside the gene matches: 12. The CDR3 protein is CASSPTLPGQRYGYTF. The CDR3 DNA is TGTGCCAGCTCACCTACTTTACCGGGACAGCGTTATGGCTACACCTTC.

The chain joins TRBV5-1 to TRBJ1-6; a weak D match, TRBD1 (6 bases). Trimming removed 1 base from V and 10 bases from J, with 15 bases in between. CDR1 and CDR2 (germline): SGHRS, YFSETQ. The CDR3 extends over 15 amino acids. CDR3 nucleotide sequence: TGCGCCAGCAGCTTGTCCCGGGGGCAAGGCTCACCCCTCCACTTT. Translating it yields CASSLSRGQGSPLHF.

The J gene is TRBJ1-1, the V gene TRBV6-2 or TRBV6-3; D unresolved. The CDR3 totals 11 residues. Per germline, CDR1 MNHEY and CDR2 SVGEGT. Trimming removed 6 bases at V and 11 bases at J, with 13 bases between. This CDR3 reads CASSNSGEAFF. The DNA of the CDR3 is TGTGCCAGCAGCAACAGCGGGGAGGCTTTCTTT.

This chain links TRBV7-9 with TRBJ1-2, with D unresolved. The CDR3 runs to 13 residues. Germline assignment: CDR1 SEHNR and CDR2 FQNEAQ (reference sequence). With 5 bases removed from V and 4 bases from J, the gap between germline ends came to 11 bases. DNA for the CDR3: TGTGCCAGCAGCAGATCGGGGAGCTATGGCTACACCTTC. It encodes CASSRSGSYGYTF.

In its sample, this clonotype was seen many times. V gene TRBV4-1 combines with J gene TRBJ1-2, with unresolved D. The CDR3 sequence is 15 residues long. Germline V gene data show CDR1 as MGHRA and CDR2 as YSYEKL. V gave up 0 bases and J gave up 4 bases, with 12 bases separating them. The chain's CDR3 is CASSQDQRWTYGYTF. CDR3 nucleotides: TGCGCCAGCAGCCAAGATCAGCGGTGGACCTATGGCTACACCTTC.

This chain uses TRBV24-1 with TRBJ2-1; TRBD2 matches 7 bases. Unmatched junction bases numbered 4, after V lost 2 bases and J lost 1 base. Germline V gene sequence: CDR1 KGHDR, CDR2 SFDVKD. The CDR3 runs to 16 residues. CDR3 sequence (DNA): TGTGCCACCAGTGATTATGGGGAGGGTTCCTACAATGAGCAGTTCTTC. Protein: CATSDYGEGSYNEQFF.